What follows are 4 T cell receptor beta chains derived from one specimen sequenced in a study of regulatory T cells in long-lasting Graves disease. As to time point: newly diagnosed GD, antithyroid drugs for less than 3 months. PBMC RNA served as the TCR library source. Arm-PCR with iRepertoire HTBI primers amplified the CDR3 regions for these TCR beta libraries. Each CDR3 protein gets one entry after TCRdb re-called the multiplex PCR reads with MiXCR. The sample lists 450,000 to 700,000 distinct CDR3 sequences, about 14% seen once, with 8.5% to 10% in the top ten. This sample was shared with a second study, whose subject was T cells in Graves' hyperthyroidism and ophthalmopathy.

This specimen consisted of peripheral blood mononuclear cells (PBMCs), obtained at new diagnosis, from a patient treated with antithyroid drugs. All receptors come from a man in his thirties or forties with Graves disease.

Points on this clonotype: It may be a read error: a sequence one base away is much more abundant. The chain has TRBV5-5 and TRBJ2-1, with a possible D match to TRBD1 (6 bases). The J call may be mistaken, given a closer DNA end match to TRBJ2-5. CDR3 length: 15 amino acids. Germline V gene sequence: CDR1 SGHKS, CDR2 YYEKEE (reference sequence). The CDR3 reads CASSSWAPGAETQYF. CDR3 bases: TGTGCCAGCAGCTCTTGGGCTCCAGGGGCAGAGACCCAGTACTTC.

There are many counts of this clonotype. The rearrangement uses TRBV5-1 and TRBJ2-3; possible D gene TRBD1, 6 bases. The CDR3 is 14 amino acids. The germline V gene encodes CDR1 SGHRS and CDR2 YFSETQ. Deletions cut 7 bases from V and 1 base from J, with 13 bases between. CDR3 in amino acids: CASLRDTGTDTQYF. The CDR3 DNA reads as TGCGCCAGCCTCCGGGACACAGGCACAGATACGCAGTATTTT.

The chain is built from TRBV24-1 and TRBJ2-2; 8 bases align to TRBD1. With 7 bases clipped from V and 6 bases from J, the junction kept 3 bases outside the gene matches. Germline values: CDR1 KGHDR, CDR2 SFDVKD. This CDR3 contains 13 residues. For the CDR3, the DNA is TGTGCCACCAGGCTGACAGGGGCCGGGGAGCTGTTTTTT. This gives the protein CATRLTGAGELFF.

In its sample, this clonotype was seen many times. This chain connects TRBV3-1 to TRBJ2-5, with 8 bases lining up with TRBD2. Germline trimming cut 8 bases from V and 7 bases from J; bases unmatched to any gene: 3. Germline values: CDR1 LGHDT, CDR2 YNNKEL (reference sequence). This CDR3 has 11 amino acids. CDR3 bases: TGTGCCAGCGACGCGGGGGGGACCCAGTACTTC. Translating gives CASDAGGTQYF.